This is a list of T cell receptor beta chains from one sample in a study of blood T cell repertoires in COVID-19. TCRdb's copy holds only in-frame clones and misses some; the assay was immunoSEQ multiplex PCR. There are around 200,000 clones in the sample; 70% to 90% occur only once, and about 1.1% lies in the top ten. Material: peripheral blood. These receptors were collected from a man between 25 and 39 years old with acute or convalescent COVID-19. Both conserved end residues are part of each CDR3. Fields, in order: J gene, D gene, V gene, clone size, CDR3 DNA, CDR3 protein. The D gene is left open where the match is weak. Clone sizes are given selectively: once, few, many, or a class where the clone is expanded.

J: TRBJ1-1
D: TRBD1
V: TRBV28
size: .
DNA: TGTGCCAGCACCCCACGCAGGGGGCTCGTCGGGACGCACACTGAAGCTTTCTTT
CDR3: CASTPRRGLVGTHTEAFF

J: TRBJ1-2
D: .
V: TRBV28
size: .
DNA: TGTGCCAGCAGTCTTCTGAAACAGGGTGGAGGAAGGTATGGCTACACCTTC
CDR3: CASSLLKQGGGRYGYTF

J: TRBJ2-3
D: .
V: TRBV29-1
size: .
DNA: TGCAGCGGGGACATTAGTGAGGATACGCAGTATTTT
CDR3: CSGDISEDTQYF

J: TRBJ1-2
D: TRBD1
V: TRBV9
size: .
DNA: TGTGCCAGCAGCATTGAGACAGGGGCCCTCTATGGCTACACCTTC
CDR3: CASSIETGALYGYTF

J: TRBJ1-5
D: TRBD1
V: TRBV27
size: .
DNA: TGTGCCAGCAGTTCCTTGACAGGGTACCAGCCCCAGCATTTT
CDR3: CASSSLTGYQPQHF

J: TRBJ2-1
D: TRBD1
V: TRBV14
size: .
DNA: TGTGCCAGCAGCCGGGTCGTCTGGACAGGGACAGGTAATGAGCAGTTCTTC
CDR3: CASSRVVWTGTGNEQFF

J: TRBJ1-2
D: .
V: TRBV28
size: .
DNA: TGTGCCAGCACCACCACAGGGTTCTATGGCTACACCTTC
CDR3: CASTTTGFYGYTF

J: TRBJ2-3
D: .
V: TRBV11-3
size: .
DNA: TGTGCCAGCAGCTTCGACAGATTCACAGATACGCAGTATTTT
CDR3: CASSFDRFTDTQYF

J: TRBJ1-5
D: .
V: TRBV27
size: few
DNA: TGTGCCAGCAGTGTCTCAGGGGTGCGTCAGCCCCAGCATTTT
CDR3: CASSVSGVRQPQHF

J: TRBJ1-1
D: TRBD1
V: TRBV5-1
size: .
DNA: TGCGCCAGCAGCTTCGGACAGGCGAACACTGAAGCTTTCTTT
CDR3: CASSFGQANTEAFF

J: TRBJ1-2
D: .
V: TRBV3-1/TRBV3-2
size: .
DNA: TGTGCCAGCAGCCATTTAAAGGGGGATGGCTACACCTTC
CDR3: CASSHLKGDGYTF